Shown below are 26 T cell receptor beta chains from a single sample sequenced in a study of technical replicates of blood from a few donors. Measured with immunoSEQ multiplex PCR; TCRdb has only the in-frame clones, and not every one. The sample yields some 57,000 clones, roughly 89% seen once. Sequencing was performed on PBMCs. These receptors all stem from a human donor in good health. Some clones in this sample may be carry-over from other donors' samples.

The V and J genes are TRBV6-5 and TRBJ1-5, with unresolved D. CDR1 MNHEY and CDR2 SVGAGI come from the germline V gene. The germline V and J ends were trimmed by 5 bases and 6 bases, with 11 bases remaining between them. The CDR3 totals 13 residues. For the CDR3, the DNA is TGTGCCAGCAGTCAGAGAGGGATTCAGCCCCAGCATTTT. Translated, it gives CASSQRGIQPQHF.

In nucleotides, the CDR3 is TGTGCCAGCAGCCGGGGGAGCGGGGGGACCGAGACCCAGTACTTC. It translates to CASSRGSGGTETQYF. The V and J genes are TRBV7-2 and TRBJ2-5; 9 bases fit TRBD2. CDR1 and CDR2 from the germline V gene are SGHTA and FQGNSA. V trimming: 5 bases; J trimming: 5 bases; junction bases outside the gene matches: 9. The CDR3 runs 15 residues.

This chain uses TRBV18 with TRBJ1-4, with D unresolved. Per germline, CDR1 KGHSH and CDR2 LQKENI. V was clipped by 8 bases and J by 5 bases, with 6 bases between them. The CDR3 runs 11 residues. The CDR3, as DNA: TGTGCCAGCCAGTGGAATGAAAAACTGTTTTTT. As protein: CASQWNEKLFF.

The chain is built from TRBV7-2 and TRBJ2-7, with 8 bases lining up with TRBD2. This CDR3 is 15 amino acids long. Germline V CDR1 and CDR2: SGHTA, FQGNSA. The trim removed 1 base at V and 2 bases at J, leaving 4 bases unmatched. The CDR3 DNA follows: TGTGCCAGCAGCTTAGTAGTAGCGGGAACCTACGAGCAGTACTTC. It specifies CASSLVVAGTYEQYF.

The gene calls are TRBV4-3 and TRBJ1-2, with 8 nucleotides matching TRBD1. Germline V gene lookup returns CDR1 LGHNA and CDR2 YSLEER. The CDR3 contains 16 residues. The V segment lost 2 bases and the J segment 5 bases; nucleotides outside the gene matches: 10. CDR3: CASSQYLGQGGYGYTF. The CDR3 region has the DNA TGCGCCAGCAGCCAATACCTTGGACAGGGAGGTTATGGCTACACCTTC.

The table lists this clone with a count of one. The CDR3 DNA follows: TGTGCCAGCAGTTTATTACGCGGAGCGGAAGAGACCCAGTACTTC. This sequence encodes CASSLLRGAEETQYF. The chain joins TRBV27 to TRBJ2-5; TRBD2 is a possible D gene (5 bases). Looked up from germline, CDR1 is MNHEY and CDR2 is SMNVEV (reference sequence). CDR3 length: 15 amino acids. V gave up 1 base and J gave up 3 bases, with 12 bases separating them.

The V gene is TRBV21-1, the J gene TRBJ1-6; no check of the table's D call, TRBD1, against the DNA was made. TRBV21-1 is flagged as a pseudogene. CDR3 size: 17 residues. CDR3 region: CASSAGQGAQYNSPLHF. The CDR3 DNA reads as TGTGCCAGCAGCGCCGGGCAGGGGGCGCAGTATAATTCACCCCTCCACTTT.

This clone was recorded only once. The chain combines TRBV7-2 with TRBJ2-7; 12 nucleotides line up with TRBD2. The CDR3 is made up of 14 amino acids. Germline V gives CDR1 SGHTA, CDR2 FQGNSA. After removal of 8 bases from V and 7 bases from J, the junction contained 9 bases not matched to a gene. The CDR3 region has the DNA TGTGCCAGCGCCGGGACTAGCGGGCCTTGGGAGCAGTACTTC. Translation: CASAGTSGPWEQYF.

DNA of the CDR3: TGTGCCAGCAGCTTAGCGATATCTTTCGGGTCGTTGGGTTCGGCCCTCCACTTT. Translation: CASSLAISFGSLGSALHF. The gene calls are TRBV7-8 and TRBJ1-6; D remains ambiguous. The CDR3 contains 18 residues. Germline loops: CDR1 SGHVS, CDR2 FQNEAQ. The V end was cut by 0 bases, the J end by 14 bases, with 26 bases between.

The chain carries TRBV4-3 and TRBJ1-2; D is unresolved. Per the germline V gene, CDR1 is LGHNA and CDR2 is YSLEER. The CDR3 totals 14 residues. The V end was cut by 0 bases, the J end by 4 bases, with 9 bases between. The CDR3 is CASSQDSSGYGYTF. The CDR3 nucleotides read TGCGCCAGCAGCCAAGATTCCAGCGGCTATGGCTACACCTTC.

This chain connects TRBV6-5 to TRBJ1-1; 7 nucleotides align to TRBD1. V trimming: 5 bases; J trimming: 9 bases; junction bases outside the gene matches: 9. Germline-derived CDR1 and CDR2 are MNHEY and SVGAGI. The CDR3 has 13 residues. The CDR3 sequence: CASSTDRAGKAFF. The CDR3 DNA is TGTGCCAGCAGTACAGACAGGGCTGGTAAAGCTTTCTTT.

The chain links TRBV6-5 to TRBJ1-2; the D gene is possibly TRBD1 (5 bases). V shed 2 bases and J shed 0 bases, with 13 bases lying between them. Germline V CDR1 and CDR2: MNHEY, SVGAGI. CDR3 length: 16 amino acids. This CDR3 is CASSYNGAKTNYGYTF. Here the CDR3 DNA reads TGTGCCAGCAGTTACAATGGGGCGAAAACTAACTATGGCTACACCTTC.

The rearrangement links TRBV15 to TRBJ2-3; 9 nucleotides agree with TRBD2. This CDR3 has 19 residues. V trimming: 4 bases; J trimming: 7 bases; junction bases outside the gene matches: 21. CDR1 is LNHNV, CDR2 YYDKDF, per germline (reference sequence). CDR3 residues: CATSTLTGSSGVTTHTQYF. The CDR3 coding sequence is TGTGCCACCAGCACCCTTACCGGGTCTAGCGGGGTGACGACGCATACGCAGTATTTT.

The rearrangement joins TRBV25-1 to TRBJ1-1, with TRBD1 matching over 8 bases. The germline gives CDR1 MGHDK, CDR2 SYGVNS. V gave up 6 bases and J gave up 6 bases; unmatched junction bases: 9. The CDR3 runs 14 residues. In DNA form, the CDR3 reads TGTGCCAGCAGGGCAACAGGGGGGCATGCTGAAGCTTTCTTT. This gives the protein CASRATGGHAEAFF.

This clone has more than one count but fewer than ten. Written as DNA, the CDR3 is TGTGCCTGGAGTCTAGGGGGGACAGTTCTCACTGAAGCTTTCTTT. It encodes CAWSLGGTVLTEAFF. This chain uses TRBV30 with TRBJ1-1, with 7 positions matching TRBD1. The germline gives CDR1 GTSNPN, CDR2 SVGIG (reference sequence). The CDR3 spans 15 residues. The V and J ends lost 2 bases and 4 bases, in that order; junction bases with no gene match: 10.

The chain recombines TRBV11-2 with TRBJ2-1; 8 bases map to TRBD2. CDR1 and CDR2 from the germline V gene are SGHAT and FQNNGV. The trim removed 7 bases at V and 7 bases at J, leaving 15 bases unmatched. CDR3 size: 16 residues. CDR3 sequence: CASNSAERAGVNEQFF. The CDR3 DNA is TGTGCCAGCAATTCCGCAGAAAGAGCGGGGGTGAATGAGCAGTTCTTC.

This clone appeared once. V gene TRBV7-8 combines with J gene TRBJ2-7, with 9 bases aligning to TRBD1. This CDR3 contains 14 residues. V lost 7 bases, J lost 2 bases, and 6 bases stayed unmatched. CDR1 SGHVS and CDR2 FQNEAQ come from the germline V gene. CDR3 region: CASNSDRGTYEQYF. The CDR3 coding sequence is TGTGCCAGCAACTCGGACAGGGGAACCTACGAGCAGTACTTC.

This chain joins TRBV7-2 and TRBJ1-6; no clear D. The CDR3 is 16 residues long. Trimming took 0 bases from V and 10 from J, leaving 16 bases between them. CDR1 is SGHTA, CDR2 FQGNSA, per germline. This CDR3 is CASSLAPIGVGSPLHF. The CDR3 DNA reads TGTGCCAGCAGCTTAGCGCCTATCGGGGTGGGATCACCCCTCCACTTT.

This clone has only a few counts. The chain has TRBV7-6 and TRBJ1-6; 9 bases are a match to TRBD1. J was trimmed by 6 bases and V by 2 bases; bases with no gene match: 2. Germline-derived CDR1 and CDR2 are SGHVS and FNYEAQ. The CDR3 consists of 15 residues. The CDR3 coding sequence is TGTGCCAGCAGCTTACAGGGACAGGGTAATTCACCCCTCCACTTT. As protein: CASSLQGQGNSPLHF.

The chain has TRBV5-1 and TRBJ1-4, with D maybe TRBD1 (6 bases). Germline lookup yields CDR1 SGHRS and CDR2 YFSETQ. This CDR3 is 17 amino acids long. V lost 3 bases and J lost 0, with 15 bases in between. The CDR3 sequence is CASSSGGGRATNEKLFF. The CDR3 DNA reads TGCGCCAGCAGCTCGGGTGGGGGCCGGGCAACTAATGAAAAACTGTTTTTT.

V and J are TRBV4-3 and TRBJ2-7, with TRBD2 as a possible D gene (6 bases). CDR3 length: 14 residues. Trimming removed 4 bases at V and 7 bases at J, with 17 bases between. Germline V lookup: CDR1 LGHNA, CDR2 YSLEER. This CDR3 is CASSPSRGRTEQYF. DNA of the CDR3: TGCGCCAGCAGCCCCTCGCGGGGCCGGACAGAGCAGTACTTC.

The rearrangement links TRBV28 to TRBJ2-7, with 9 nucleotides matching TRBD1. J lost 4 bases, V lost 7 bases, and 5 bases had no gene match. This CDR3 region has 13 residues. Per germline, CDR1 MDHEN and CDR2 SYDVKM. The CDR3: CASKTGGLYEQYF. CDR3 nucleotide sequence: TGTGCCAGCAAGACAGGGGGTCTGTACGAGCAGTACTTC.

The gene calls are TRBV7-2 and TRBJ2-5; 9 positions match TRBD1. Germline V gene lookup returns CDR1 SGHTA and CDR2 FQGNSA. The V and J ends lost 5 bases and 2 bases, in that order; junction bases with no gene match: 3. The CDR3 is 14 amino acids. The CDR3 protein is CASSVDRGQETQYF. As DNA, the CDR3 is TGTGCCAGCAGCGTGGACAGGGGACAAGAGACCCAGTACTTC.

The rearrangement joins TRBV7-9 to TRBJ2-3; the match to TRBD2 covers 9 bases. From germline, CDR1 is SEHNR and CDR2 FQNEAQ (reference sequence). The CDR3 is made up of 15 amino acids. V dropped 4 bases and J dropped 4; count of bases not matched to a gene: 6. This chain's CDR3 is CASSSGGGAADTQYF. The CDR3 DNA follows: TGTGCCAGCAGCTCTGGCGGGGGGGCCGCAGATACGCAGTATTTT. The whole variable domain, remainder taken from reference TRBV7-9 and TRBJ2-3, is DTGVSQNPRHKITKRGQNVTFRCDPISEHNRLYWYRQTLGQGPEFLTYFQNEAQLEKSRLLSDRFSAERPKGSFSTLEIQRTEQGDSAMYLCASSSGGGAADTQYFGPGTRLTVL.

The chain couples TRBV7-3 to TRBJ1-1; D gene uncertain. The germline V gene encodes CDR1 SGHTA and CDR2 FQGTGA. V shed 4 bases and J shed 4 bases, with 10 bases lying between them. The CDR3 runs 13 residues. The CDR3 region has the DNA TGTGCCAGCAGCTCGACAATGGGCACTGAAGCTTTCTTT. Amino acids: CASSSTMGTEAFF.

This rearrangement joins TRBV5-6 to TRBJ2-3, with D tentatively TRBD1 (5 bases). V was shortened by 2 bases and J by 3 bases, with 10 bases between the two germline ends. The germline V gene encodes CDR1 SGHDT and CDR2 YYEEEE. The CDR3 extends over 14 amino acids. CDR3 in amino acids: CASSLTPGTDTQYF. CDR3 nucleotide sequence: TGTGCCAGCAGCTTAACCCCAGGGACAGATACGCAGTATTTT. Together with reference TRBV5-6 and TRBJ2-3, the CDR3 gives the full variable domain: DAGVTQSPTHLIKTRGQQVTLRCSPKSGHDTVSWYQQALGQGPQFIFQYYEEEERQRGNFPDRFSGHQFPNYSSELNVNALLLGDSALYLCASSLTPGTDTQYFGPGTRLTVL.